The present T cell receptor (beta chain) was sequenced within a study of T cells in Graves' hyperthyroidism and ophthalmopathy. Overall study results and limits: Blood also held most thyroid clonotypes expanded beyond 0.001.

Any patient presenting with uncontrolled infection, other autoimmune disease, pregnancy or lactation was left out. TCR beta CDR3 sequences were amplified from RNA transcripts. Using the HTBI primer set, a first-round RT-PCR was run on the TCR CDR3. TCRdb itself ran the multiplex PCR reads through MiXCR, one entry per CDR3 protein. The sample yields some 460,000 distinct CDR3 sequences, around 16% seen once. Germline values: CDR1 MNHEY, CDR2 SVGAGI. With V trimmed by 0 bases and J by 4 bases, 3 bases remained unmatched. The length of the CDR3 is 16 residues. This clonotype was detected many times. Its antigen is not identified.

The clonotype comes from a young woman with Graves' hyperthyroidism. The chain uses TRBV6-5 and TRBJ2-2, with 9 positions matching TRBD1. Input material: blood. For the CDR3, the DNA is TGTGCCAGCAGTTACTCTCCGGGACAGGGCACCGGGGAGCTGTTTTTT. Its protein is CASSYSPGQGTGELFF.